This TCR beta chain was sequenced in a study of T cells in Graves' hyperthyroidism and ophthalmopathy. What was amplified from RNA transcripts were TCR beta CDR3 regions. A set of HTBI primers served as the primers for a first-round RT-PCR of the TCR CDR3. From the multiplex PCR reads, TCRdb called clonotypes with MiXCR, one entry per CDR3 protein. The repertoire includes around 580,000 distinct CDR3 sequences, approximately 16% of them detected once, and 15% to 20% sits in the top ten. Germline-derived CDR1 and CDR2 are LGHDT and YNNKEL (reference sequence). The CDR3 sequence is 16 residues long. V lost 5 bases and J 3 bases, leaving 20 bases between the germline ends. This clonotype has only a few counts.

The chain has TRBV3-1 and TRBJ2-7; D could derive from TRBD1 or TRBD2 (6 bases each). The receptor's source is a woman between 18 and 30 years old with Graves' hyperthyroidism. Sample: blood. The CDR3 region is CASSSTVSGAGYEQYF. The CDR3 DNA sequence: TGTGCCAGCAGCTCCACGGTTTCGGGGGCGGGCTACGAGCAGTACTTC.